Below, 10 T cell receptor beta chains from the same sample are listed, as sequenced in a study of shared clonotypes between healthy human individuals. Measured with immunoSEQ multiplex PCR; TCRdb has only the in-frame clones, and not every one. Here the sample spans about 2.4 million clones, approximately 93% being singletons. The sequenced sample was naive CD4+ T cells from PBMCs. Subset given: CD45RA+ positively selected. The receptor source for this set is a man in his late teens or twenties in good health. Some clones in this sample may be carry-over from other donors' samples.

The chain carries TRBV5-4 and TRBJ2-5, with no clear D. Trimming cost V 0 bases and J 1 base, with 22 bases left between them. CDR1 and CDR2 (germline): SGHNT, YYREEE (reference sequence). The CDR3 extends over 19 amino acids. The CDR3: CASSLVRMFHQGPQETQYF. The CDR3 nucleotides are TGTGCCAGCAGCTTGGTCAGGATGTTCCACCAAGGCCCCCAAGAGACCCAGTACTTC. Together with reference TRBV5-4 and TRBJ2-5, the CDR3 gives the full variable domain: ETGVTQSPTHLIKTRGQQVTLRCSSQSGHNTVSWYQQALGQGPQFIFQYYREEENGRGNFPPRFSGLQFPNYSSELNVNALELDDSALYLCASSLVRMFHQGPQETQYFGPGTRLLVL.

The chain combines TRBV18 with TRBJ1-1; D is possibly TRBD1 (5 bases). The V gene's germline CDR1 is KGHSH and CDR2 LQKENI. This CDR3 contains 15 residues. V lost 0 bases and J lost 1, with 9 bases in between. DNA for the CDR3: TGTGCCAGCTCACCACCCGGGACGGGGAACACTGAAGCTTTCTTT. It yields the protein CASSPPGTGNTEAFF. Full variable domain (rest looked up from reference TRBV18 and TRBJ1-1): NAGVMQNPRHLVRRRGQEARLRCSPMKGHSHVYWYRQLPEEGLKFMVYLQKENIIDESGMPKERFSAEFPKEGPSILRIQQVVRGDSAAYFCASSPPGTGNTEAFFGQGTRLTVV.

CDR3 nucleotide sequence: TGCAGCGTCCGTTCTGCCAATCAGCCCCAGCATTTT. Its protein product is CSVRSANQPQHF. The chain has TRBV29-1 and TRBJ1-5; D gene ambiguous. The germline V gene encodes CDR1 SQVTM and CDR2 ANQGSEA. The ends were cut back, 6 bases at V and 3 bases at J, with 9 bases in the middle. The CDR3 is 12 amino acids.

The rearrangement links TRBV7-9 to TRBJ2-3; D is possibly TRBD1 (5 bases). Germline V gene data show CDR1 as SEHNR and CDR2 as FQNEAQ (reference sequence). The V gene lost 5 bases and the J gene lost 3 bases, with 9 bases spanning the gap. This CDR3 region has 13 residues. Here the CDR3 DNA reads TGTGCCAGCAGCCACGACAGAACAGATACGCAGTATTTT. Protein product: CASSHDRTDTQYF.

Only one count was recorded for this clone. The chain is built from TRBV16 and TRBJ2-2; 10 bases agree with TRBD1. Germline V gene lookup returns CDR1 KGHSY and CDR2 FQNENV. The CDR3 extends over 16 amino acids. V lost 4 bases and J lost 7; bases outside the gene matches: 9. CDR3 sequence (DNA): TGTGCCAGCAGCCGAGGGACAGGGGCGTATGGCGGGGAGCTGTTTTTT. Encoded protein: CASSRGTGAYGGELFF.

This clone was counted only a few times. The chain carries TRBV19 and TRBJ1-1, with a tentative D call TRBD1 (6 bases). CDR1 LNHDA and CDR2 SQIVND come from the germline V gene (reference sequence). The CDR3 covers 11 residues. V shed 8 bases and J shed 3 bases, with 7 bases lying between them. CDR3 coding DNA: TGTGCCAGTGCAGGGGACACTGAAGCTTTCTTT. This codes for CASAGDTEAFF.

The J gene is TRBJ1-4, the V gene TRBV28, with 8 bases lining up with TRBD1. The germline gives CDR1 MDHEN, CDR2 SYDVKM. Germline trimming cut 3 bases from V and 8 bases from J; bases unmatched to any gene: 8. The CDR3 length is 15 residues. CDR3 region: CASSLGRTGLEKLFF. CDR3 coding DNA: TGTGCCAGCAGTTTGGGACGGACAGGGCTGGAAAAACTGTTTTTT.

The rearrangement links TRBV11-2 to TRBJ2-2; TRBD2 matches 10 bases. The germline V gene has CDR1 SGHAT and CDR2 FQNNGV. V trimming: 5 bases; J trimming: 9 bases; junction bases outside the gene matches: 15. The CDR3 consists of 17 residues. The CDR3 is CASSQDRGTSGIRELFF. The CDR3 region has the DNA TGTGCCAGCAGCCAAGACAGGGGAACTAGCGGGATCCGGGAGCTGTTTTTT.

V gene TRBV2 combines with J gene TRBJ2-1; D perhaps matches TRBD1 (5 bases). This CDR3 comprises 12 residues. From germline, CDR1 is SNHLY and CDR2 FYNNEI. V was shortened by 7 bases and J by 7 bases, with 11 bases between the two germline ends. CDR3 sequence reads: CASKLGVNEQFF. For the CDR3, the DNA is TGTGCCAGCAAGTTAGGGGTAAATGAGCAGTTCTTC.

The chain employs TRBV2 and TRBJ1-3; D is ambiguous. Trimming stripped 6 bases from V and 4 bases from J, with 7 bases between. CDR3 length: 12 residues. CDR1 and CDR2 (germline): SNHLY, FYNNEI. In DNA, the CDR3 is TGTGCCAGCAGGGCCCTAGGAAACACCATATATTTT. The encoded protein is CASRALGNTIYF. Full variable domain (missing parts from reference TRBV2 and TRBJ1-3): EPEVTQTPSHQVTQMGQEVILRCVPISNHLYFYWYRQILGQKVEFLVSFYNNEISEKSEIFDDQFSVERPDGSNFTLKIRSTKLEDSAMYFCASRALGNTIYFGEGSWLTVV.